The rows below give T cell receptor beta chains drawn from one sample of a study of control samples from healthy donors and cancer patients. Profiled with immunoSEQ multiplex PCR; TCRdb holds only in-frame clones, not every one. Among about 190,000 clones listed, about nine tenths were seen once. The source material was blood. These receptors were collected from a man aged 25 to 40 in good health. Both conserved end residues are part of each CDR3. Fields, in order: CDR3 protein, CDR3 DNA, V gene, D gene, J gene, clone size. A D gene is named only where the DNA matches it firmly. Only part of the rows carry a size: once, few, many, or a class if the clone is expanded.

CDR3: CASRGARGNTEAFF
DNA: TGTGCCAGCAGAGGGGCTAGGGGCAACACTGAAGCTTTCTTT
V: TRBV2
D: .
J: TRBJ1-1
size: once

CDR3: CASSTSGGTTDTQYF
DNA: TGTGCCAGTAGTACGAGCGGGGGTACCACAGATACGCAGTATTTT
V: TRBV19
D: TRBD2
J: TRBJ2-3
size: .

CDR3: CAIGQGATEAFF
DNA: TGTGCCATAGGACAGGGGGCGACTGAAGCTTTCTTT
V: TRBV19
D: TRBD1
J: TRBJ1-1
size: .

CDR3: CASSSLAGQRNTEAFF
DNA: TGTGCCAGCAGCTCTTTAGCGGGACAGAGGAACACTGAAGCTTTCTTT
V: TRBV7-8
D: TRBD1
J: TRBJ1-1
size: .

CDR3: CASSLVRDLYEQYF
DNA: TGTGCCAGCAGCTTAGTCCGGGACCTGTACGAGCAGTACTTC
V: TRBV11-2
D: .
J: TRBJ2-7
size: .

CDR3: CASSISPTNEKLFF
DNA: TGTGCCAGTAGTATTTCCCCAACTAATGAAAAACTGTTTTTT
V: TRBV19
D: .
J: TRBJ1-4
size: .

CDR3: CASSRQGTNNSPLHF
DNA: TGTGCCAGCAGCCGACAGGGGACAAATAATTCACCCCTCCACTTT
V: TRBV14
D: TRBD1
J: TRBJ1-6
size: .

CDR3: CASSFGGASRTEAFF
DNA: TGTGCCAGCAGCTTTGGGGGCGCAAGTCGGACTGAAGCTTTCTTT
V: TRBV7-9
D: .
J: TRBJ1-1
size: .

CDR3: CASSLDGSGGYGYTF
DNA: TGCGCCAGCAGCTTGGACGGTAGCGGTGGCTATGGCTACACCTTC
V: TRBV5-1
D: .
J: TRBJ1-2
size: .

CDR3: CAWSDGYGYTF
DNA: TGTGCCTGGAGTGATGGGTATGGCTACACCTTC
V: TRBV30
D: .
J: TRBJ1-2
size: .

CDR3: CASSPQGQNNSPLHF
DNA: TGTGCCAGCTCACCCCAGGGACAGAATAATTCACCCCTCCACTTT
V: TRBV18
D: TRBD1
J: TRBJ1-6
size: once

CDR3: CASSLGQGSSPLHF
DNA: TGTGCCAGCAGCCTCGGACAGGGTAGCTCACCCCTCCACTTT
V: TRBV3-1/TRBV3-2
D: TRBD1
J: TRBJ1-6
size: .

CDR3: CASSGLAGVNNEQFF
DNA: TGCGCCAGCAGCGGGCTAGCGGGGGTTAACAATGAGCAGTTCTTC
V: TRBV5-1
D: TRBD2
J: TRBJ2-1
size: .

CDR3: CASSLKGANYEQYF
DNA: TGCGCCAGCAGCTTAAAGGGCGCCAACTACGAGCAGTACTTC
V: TRBV5-1
D: .
J: TRBJ2-7
size: .

CDR3: CASSFSGGLGPDTQYF
DNA: TGCGCCAGCAGCTTTAGCGGGGGGTTAGGTCCGGATACGCAGTATTTT
V: TRBV5-1
D: TRBD2
J: TRBJ2-3
size: once

CDR3: CASSLRRGGGYTF
DNA: TGTGCCAGCAGCTTACGTCGGGGTGGGGGCTACACCTTC
V: TRBV7-2
D: .
J: TRBJ1-2
size: .

CDR3: CASSLVGEEKLFF
DNA: TGTGCCAGCAGCTTGGTCGGAGAAGAAAAACTGTTTTTT
V: TRBV5-5
D: .
J: TRBJ1-4
size: .

CDR3: CASRANSYEQYF
DNA: TGTGCCAGTAGGGCCAACTCCTACGAGCAGTACTTC
V: TRBV19
D: .
J: TRBJ2-7
size: .

CDR3: CASSEDEARSYGYTF
DNA: TGTGCCAGCAGTGAAGATGAGGCACGGAGCTATGGCTACACCTTC
V: TRBV2
D: .
J: TRBJ1-2
size: once

CDR3: CATSRPTGVAEAFF
DNA: TGTGCCACCAGCAGACCAACAGGGGTTGCTGAAGCTTTCTTT
V: TRBV15
D: TRBD1
J: TRBJ1-1
size: .

CDR3: CASSISWAGSNYGYTF
DNA: TGTGCCAGTAGTATAAGTTGGGCAGGGTCCAACTATGGCTACACCTTC
V: TRBV19
D: .
J: TRBJ1-2
size: .

CDR3: CASSQRDRGAGANVLTF
DNA: TGTGCCAGCAGCCAACGGGACAGGGGAGCTGGGGCCAACGTCCTGACTTTC
V: TRBV3-1/TRBV3-2
D: TRBD1
J: TRBJ2-6
size: .

CDR3: CASSFLGENTEAFF
DNA: TGCGCCAGCAGCTTTTTGGGGGAGAACACTGAAGCTTTCTTT
V: TRBV5-1
D: .
J: TRBJ1-1
size: .

CDR3: CASSQALLANEQFF
DNA: TGCGCCAGCAGCCAAGCCCTACTAGCGAATGAGCAGTTCTTC
V: TRBV4-1
D: TRBD2
J: TRBJ2-1
size: .

CDR3: CASSPMRSSLYEQYF
DNA: TGTGCCAGCAGCCCAATGCGGAGTTCCCTTTACGAGCAGTACTTC
V: TRBV7-2
D: .
J: TRBJ2-7
size: .

CDR3: CASSLDGGGWTNEKLFF
DNA: TGTGCCAGCAGCTTAGATGGCGGCGGGTGGACTAATGAAAAACTGTTTTTT
V: TRBV11-2
D: .
J: TRBJ1-4
size: .

CDR3: CSVDNGVGEQFF
DNA: TGCAGCGTTGATAATGGGGTCGGTGAGCAGTTCTTC
V: TRBV29-1
D: .
J: TRBJ2-1
size: .

CDR3: CASGLAGRGEKLFF
DNA: TGCGCCAGCGGCCTGGCAGGGAGGGGAGAAAAACTGTTTTTT
V: TRBV5-1
D: .
J: TRBJ1-4
size: .

CDR3: CASSSRADYGYTF
DNA: TGTGCCAGCAGCTCCCGAGCGGACTATGGCTACACCTTC
V: TRBV13
D: .
J: TRBJ1-2
size: .

CDR3: CASSEAVNTEAFF
DNA: TGTGCCAGCAGTGAAGCGGTGAACACTGAAGCTTTCTTT
V: TRBV6-1
D: .
J: TRBJ1-1
size: .

CDR3: CASSRGGGELFF
DNA: TGTGCCAGCAGCCGAGGGGGCGGGGAGCTGTTTTTT
V: TRBV7-9
D: .
J: TRBJ2-2
size: .

CDR3: CASSPGRDRGSTDTQYF
DNA: TGTGCCAGCAGCCCCGGGAGGGACAGGGGGAGCACAGATACGCAGTATTTT
V: TRBV13
D: TRBD1
J: TRBJ2-3
size: .

CDR3: CASSLANRVGEKLFF
DNA: TGTGCCAGCAGCTTAGCGAACAGGGTCGGTGAAAAACTGTTTTTT
V: TRBV7-9
D: .
J: TRBJ1-4
size: .

CDR3: CATSDTFTSGSTDTQYF
DNA: TGTGCCACCAGCGATACCTTCACTAGCGGGAGCACAGATACGCAGTATTTT
V: TRBV15
D: TRBD2
J: TRBJ2-3
size: .